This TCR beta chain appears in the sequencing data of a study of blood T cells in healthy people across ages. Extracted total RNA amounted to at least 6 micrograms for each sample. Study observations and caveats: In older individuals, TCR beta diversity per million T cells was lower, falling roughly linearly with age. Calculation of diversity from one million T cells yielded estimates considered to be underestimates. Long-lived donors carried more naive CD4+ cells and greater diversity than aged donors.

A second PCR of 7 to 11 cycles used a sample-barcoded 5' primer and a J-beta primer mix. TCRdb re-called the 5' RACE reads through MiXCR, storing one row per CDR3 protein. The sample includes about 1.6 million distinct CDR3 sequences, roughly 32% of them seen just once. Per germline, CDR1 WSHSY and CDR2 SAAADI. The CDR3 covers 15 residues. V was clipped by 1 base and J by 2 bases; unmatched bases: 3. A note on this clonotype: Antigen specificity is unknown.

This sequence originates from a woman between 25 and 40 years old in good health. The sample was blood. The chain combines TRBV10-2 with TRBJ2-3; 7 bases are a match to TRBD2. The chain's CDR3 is CASSEYAGDTDTQYF. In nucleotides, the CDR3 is TGCGCCAGCAGTGAGTACGCGGGGGACACAGATACGCAGTATTTT.